A single sample is the source of the 5 T cell receptor beta chains below, sequenced in a study of lymphopenia after photon versus proton radiotherapy. Generated by immunoSEQ multiplex PCR, the TCRdb table keeps only in-frame clones and is missing some. The table shows under 70,000 clones, with around 92% occurring only once. The input for sequencing was peripheral blood, taken from a patient treated with photon-based radiotherapy. All receptors come from a woman between 40 and 55 years old with cholangiocarcinoma.

Here the CDR3 DNA reads TGTGCCAGCAGAAGGACTAGCGGGAGGTCAGATACGCAGTATTTT. As protein: CASRRTSGRSDTQYF. V is TRBV28 and J is TRBJ2-3; 14 bases map to TRBD2. The CDR3 has 15 amino acids. Germline CDR1 MDHEN, CDR2 SYDVKM. With 6 bases clipped from V and 4 bases from J, the junction kept 3 bases outside the gene matches.

J is TRBJ2-1 and V is TRBV18; D may be TRBD1 (5 bases). Germline assignment: CDR1 KGHSH and CDR2 LQKENI. The CDR3 sequence is 15 residues long. The V and J ends lost 2 bases and 3 bases respectively, with 11 bases between them. The CDR3 DNA reads as TGTGCCAGCTCACCAAAAACAGGCCTCTACAATGAGCAGTTCTTC. This codes for CASSPKTGLYNEQFF.

The chain is built from TRBV14 and TRBJ1-2; tentative D call: TRBD1 (6 bases). Trimming took off 3 bases at V and 8 bases at J, with 16 bases between the two ends. CDR1 and CDR2 (germline): SGHDN, FVKESK. The CDR3 totals 14 residues. This chain's CDR3 is CASSQSRQRGGYTF. In nucleotides, the CDR3 is TGTGCCAGCAGCCAGAGCCGTCAGAGGGGGGGCTACACCTTC.

This clone was observed a single time. The chain couples TRBV14 to TRBJ1-4; D is unresolved. Germline V gene sequence: CDR1 SGHDN, CDR2 FVKESK. This CDR3 has 13 amino acids. With 4 bases removed from V and 4 bases from J, the gap between germline ends came to 7 bases. CDR3 residues: CASSRPNNEKLFF. Here the CDR3 DNA reads TGTGCCAGCAGCCGACCCAATAATGAAAAACTGTTTTTT.

This clone has only one observation. The chain joins TRBV4-3 to TRBJ2-7, with D tentatively TRBD2 (6 bases). The CDR3 contains 14 residues. The germline gives CDR1 LGHNA, CDR2 YSLEER. Trimming took off 1 base at V and 0 bases at J, with 7 bases between the two ends. CDR3 sequence reads: CASSQGDSSYEQYF. As DNA, the CDR3 is TGCGCCAGCAGCCAAGGGGACTCCTCCTACGAGCAGTACTTC.